Shown below are 32 T cell receptor beta chains from a single sample sequenced in a study of blood T cell repertoires in COVID-19. Method: immunoSEQ multiplex PCR; TCRdb's copy keeps in-frame clones and lacks some. This sample carries roughly 60,000 clones, roughly 86% of them seen once, and the ten largest clones take 7.5% to 8.5%. Sequencing used peripheral blood. The source is a man aged 60-69 years with active COVID-19.

This chain links TRBV2 with TRBJ2-7; 8 nucleotides line up with TRBD1. Germline-derived CDR1 and CDR2 are SNHLY and FYNNEI. The CDR3 has 14 amino acids. V shed 6 bases and J 3 bases; nucleotides not matched to a gene: 7. This CDR3 is CASREQGAFYEQYF. The CDR3 DNA sequence: TGTGCCAGCAGGGAGCAGGGGGCGTTCTACGAGCAGTACTTC.

The rearrangement links TRBV24-1 to TRBJ2-3; 14 nucleotides match TRBD2. Germline loops: CDR1 KGHDR, CDR2 SFDVKD. The V gene end was trimmed by 2 bases and the J gene end by 4 bases; junction bases not matched to a gene: 13. This CDR3 spans 20 amino acids. CDR3 in amino acids: CATSDSGLAGGLPLADTQYF. As DNA, the CDR3 is TGTGCCACCAGTGATTCCGGACTAGCGGGAGGCCTCCCACTGGCAGATACGCAGTATTTT.

This sequence joins TRBV7-8 and TRBJ1-1, with 7 bases matching TRBD1. The CDR3 runs to 12 residues. Per the germline V gene, CDR1 is SGHVS and CDR2 is FQNEAQ. Germline trimming cut 1 base from V and 11 bases from J; bases unmatched to any gene: 4. Here the CDR3 DNA reads TGTGCCAGCAGCTTAGATAGGGGGCATGCTTTCTTT. Its translation: CASSLDRGHAFF.

The genes are TRBV7-2 and TRBJ2-2; 9 positions agree with TRBD2. V shed 7 bases, J shed 8 bases, and the junction held 20 bases outside the gene matches. The germline V gene encodes CDR1 SGHTA and CDR2 FQGNSA. This CDR3 is built from 18 residues. As DNA, the CDR3 is TGTGCCAGCATCAGAAGGGGGACTAGCAGTTGGTCGAGGGGGGAGCTGTTTTTT. It codes for CASIRRGTSSWSRGELFF.

The rearrangement uses TRBV19 and TRBJ2-7; 9 bases are a match to TRBD2. The V and J ends lost 1 base and 6 bases, in that order; junction bases with no gene match: 7. CDR1 is LNHDA and CDR2 is SQIVND in the germline V gene (reference sequence). The CDR3 sequence is 15 residues long. Here the CDR3 DNA reads TGTGCCAGTAGTATAGGGCTAGCGGGATCAAGCGAGCAGTACTTC. It is translated as CASSIGLAGSSEQYF.

A word on this clone: Other DNA sequences in the sample encode the same CDR3. The chain employs TRBV11-2 and TRBJ1-1; no reliable D call. V lost 2 bases and J 5 bases, leaving 6 bases between the germline ends. The CDR3 length is 12 residues. Looked up from germline, CDR1 is SGHAT and CDR2 is FQNNGV. Here the CDR3 DNA reads TGTGCCAGCAGCTTAACCGGGACTGAAGCTTTCTTT. This encodes CASSLTGTEAFF.

The chain is built from TRBV18 and TRBJ1-2; weak D call: TRBD1 (5 bases). The V and J ends lost 0 bases and 2 bases respectively, with 7 bases between them. The V gene's germline CDR1 is KGHSH and CDR2 LQKENI. The CDR3 extends over 14 amino acids. CDR3: CASSPPAGNYGYTF. The CDR3 DNA is TGTGCCAGCTCACCACCCGCAGGGAACTATGGCTACACCTTC.

The J gene is TRBJ2-5, the V gene TRBV9; 7 bases map to TRBD2. The V segment lost 3 bases and the J segment 4 bases; nucleotides outside the gene matches: 9. In germline, CDR1 is SGDLS, CDR2 YYNGEE. The CDR3 has 15 residues. CDR3 region: CASSARLATGETQYF. For the CDR3, the DNA is TGTGCCAGCAGCGCGAGACTAGCAACGGGAGAGACCCAGTACTTC. Together with reference TRBV9 and TRBJ2-5, the CDR3 gives the full variable domain: DSGVTQTPKHLITATGQRVTLRCSPRSGDLSVYWYQQSLDQGLQFLIQYYNGEERAKGNILERFSAQQFPDLHSELNLSSLELGDSALYFCASSARLATGETQYFGPGTRLLVL.

The chain employs TRBV28 and TRBJ2-5, with 7 bases lining up with TRBD1. Germline CDR1 MDHEN, CDR2 SYDVKM. J was trimmed by 5 bases and V by 6 bases; bases with no gene match: 15. The CDR3 has 16 amino acids. Here the CDR3 reads CASSPQGQKGWETQYF. In nucleotides, the CDR3 is TGTGCCAGCAGCCCTCAGGGACAGAAGGGGTGGGAGACCCAGTACTTC.

This chain connects TRBV6-5 to TRBJ1-4, with D tentatively TRBD1 (5 bases). This CDR3 is 12 amino acids long. V was pared by 6 bases and J by 7 bases, with 9 bases between. Germline V gives CDR1 MNHEY, CDR2 SVGAGI. The CDR3 region is CASRGRGEKLFF. The CDR3 DNA sequence: TGTGCCAGCAGGGGAAGGGGTGAAAAACTGTTTTTT.

As DNA, the CDR3 is TGTGCCAGTAGTCCGGGGACTAGCGGGAGGGGTTACGAGCAGTACTTC. It translates to CASSPGTSGRGYEQYF. The V gene is TRBV19, the J gene TRBJ2-7; 16 positions match TRBD2. V gave up 5 bases and J gave up 4 bases; unmatched junction bases: 5. Germline V gene data show CDR1 as LNHDA and CDR2 as SQIVND (reference sequence). The CDR3 length is 16 residues.

The chain joins TRBV19 to TRBJ1-3; 7 bases match TRBD1. Germline CDR1 and CDR2: LNHDA and SQIVND (reference sequence). V was pared by 10 bases and J by 5 bases, with 8 bases of the junction left unmatched. The CDR3 runs 13 residues. CDR3 sequence reads: CATLAQGRNTIYF. The CDR3 nucleotides read TGTGCCACCCTAGCACAGGGGAGAAACACCATATATTTT.

The V and J genes are TRBV30 and TRBJ2-1, with TRBD2 matching 13 bases. The CDR3 spans 18 residues. In germline, CDR1 is GTSNPN, CDR2 SVGIG (reference sequence). The V and J ends lost 1 base and 0 bases, in that order; junction bases with no gene match: 6. CDR3 bases: TGTGCCTGGAGTGGGACTAGCGGGAGCGGGGTCTCCTACAATGAGCAGTTCTTC. It is translated as CAWSGTSGSGVSYNEQFF.

The chain combines TRBV10-3 with TRBJ1-2; 7 positions agree with TRBD1. The CDR3 runs 14 residues. Germline V CDR1 and CDR2: ENHRY, SYGVKD. The V segment lost 7 bases and the J segment 0 bases; nucleotides outside the gene matches: 5. The CDR3 loop reads CAITPGTANYGYTF. As DNA, the CDR3 is TGTGCCATCACCCCAGGGACAGCTAACTATGGCTACACCTTC.

The V and J genes are TRBV18 and TRBJ1-2; the match to TRBD1 covers 8 bases. The CDR3 covers 17 residues. In germline, CDR1 is KGHSH, CDR2 LQKENI. V trimming: 2 bases; J trimming: 2 bases; junction bases outside the gene matches: 10. The DNA of the CDR3 is TGTGCCAGCTCACCATCGGGGTCAGGGGGCCGAAACTATGGCTACACCTTC. Protein product: CASSPSGSGGRNYGYTF.

The genes are TRBV14 and TRBJ2-1; 7 bases line up with TRBD2. CDR1 is SGHDN, CDR2 FVKESK, per germline. V shed 1 base and J 6 bases; nucleotides not matched to a gene: 3. The length of the CDR3 is 14 residues. CDR3 loop: CASSQVWGGNEQFF. As DNA, the CDR3 is TGTGCCAGCAGCCAAGTATGGGGGGGCAATGAGCAGTTCTTC.

The rearrangement joins TRBV6-1 to TRBJ1-1; D might be TRBD1 (6 bases). The CDR3 totals 16 residues. Trimming took 4 bases from V and 1 from J, leaving 16 bases between them. Germline CDR1 MNHNS, CDR2 SASEGT. Here the CDR3 reads CASSAYPTGGNTEAFF. The CDR3, as DNA: TGTGCCAGCAGTGCTTATCCGACAGGAGGGAACACTGAAGCTTTCTTT.

This chain connects TRBV5-1 to TRBJ2-1, with D uncertain. V was clipped by 2 bases and J by 0 bases, with 9 bases between them. This CDR3 has 15 amino acids. CDR1 and CDR2 from the germline V gene are SGHRS and YFSETQ. CDR3 DNA sequence: TGCGCCAGCAGCTTTGACATACGCTCCTACAATGAGCAGTTCTTC. This translates into CASSFDIRSYNEQFF. Drawing the rest from reference TRBV5-1 and TRBJ2-1, the complete variable domain is KAGVTQTPRYLIKTRGQQVTLSCSPISGHRSVSWYQQTPGQGLQFLFEYFSETQRNKGNFPGRFSGRQFSNSRSEMNVSTLELGDSALYLCASSFDIRSYNEQFFGPGTRLTVL.

The V gene is TRBV3-1 (or the pseudogene TRBV3-2), the J gene TRBJ1-2; 8 bases match TRBD1. V shed 3 bases, J shed 4 bases, and the junction held 19 bases outside the gene matches. Germline V gives CDR1 LGHDT, CDR2 YNNKEL (reference sequence). The CDR3 consists of 19 residues. The CDR3 protein is CASSQFGVTGDGLAYGYTF. In nucleotides, the CDR3 is TGTGCCAGCAGCCAGTTCGGTGTGACAGGGGACGGCTTGGCCTATGGCTACACCTTC.

This chain links TRBV18 with TRBJ2-1; 10 positions agree with TRBD2. CDR1 is KGHSH and CDR2 is LQKENI in the germline V gene. V lost 0 bases and J lost 8; bases outside the gene matches: 7. This CDR3 is built from 16 residues. This CDR3 is CASSPPPASGSYEQFF. CDR3 DNA sequence: TGTGCCAGCTCACCACCGCCGGCTAGCGGGAGCTATGAGCAGTTCTTC.

The rearrangement uses TRBV19 and TRBJ2-4; 10 bases are shared with TRBD1. The V segment lost 5 bases and the J segment 4 bases; nucleotides outside the gene matches: 8. In germline, CDR1 is LNHDA, CDR2 SQIVND (reference sequence). The CDR3 contains 16 residues. The CDR3 region has the DNA TGTGCCAGTAGTTCGACAGGGGGCCTCGGGAAAAACATTCAGTACTTC. It translates to CASSSTGGLGKNIQYF.

This rearrangement joins TRBV5-1 to TRBJ2-1; TRBD1 aligns across 7 bases. The trim removed 4 bases at V and 3 bases at J, leaving 4 bases unmatched. The CDR3 extends over 14 amino acids. The germline V gene encodes CDR1 SGHRS and CDR2 YFSETQ. The CDR3 region has the DNA TGCGCCAGCAGCAACCGGGACAGCTACAATGAGCAGTTCTTC. Translated: CASSNRDSYNEQFF.

The gene calls are TRBV7-2 and TRBJ1-3; D gene unclear. CDR3 length: 16 amino acids. V lost 5 bases to trimming and J lost 0 bases, with 14 bases between them. The germline CDR1 and CDR2 sequences are SGHTA and FQGNSA. This CDR3 reads CASSRYTDYSGNTIYF. The CDR3 DNA reads TGTGCCAGCAGCAGATATACAGACTACTCTGGAAACACCATATATTTT.

The rearrangement uses TRBV14 and TRBJ2-7; maybe TRBD1 (5 bases). The CDR3 spans 16 residues. Looked up from germline, CDR1 is SGHDN and CDR2 is FVKESK. Trimming left V 0 bases short and J 5 bases short, with 17 bases between. In nucleotides, the CDR3 is TGTGCCAGCAGCCAAGAGCACAGGCAGCTAATACACGAGCAGTACTTC. Its translation is CASSQEHRQLIHEQYF.

V usage is TRBV6-6 and J usage is TRBJ1-5; 7 nucleotides agree with TRBD1. Germline CDR1 reads MNHNY; CDR2 reads SVGAGI (reference sequence). V shed 7 bases, J shed 0 bases, and the junction held 3 bases outside the gene matches. There are 14 residues in the CDR3. CDR3 DNA sequence: TGTGCCAGCAACAGACAGGGTAGCAATCAGCCCCAGCATTTT. Encoded protein: CASNRQGSNQPQHF.

The chain couples TRBV11-1 to TRBJ2-5; the match to TRBD2 covers 9 bases. In germline, CDR1 is SGHAT, CDR2 FQDESV (reference sequence). Losses at the gene ends were 5 bases for V and 4 bases for J; bases not matched to a gene: 5. There are 14 residues in the CDR3. CDR3 sequence (DNA): TGTGCCAGCAGCCCTGCACTAGCGGGAGAGACCCAGTACTTC. Protein product: CASSPALAGETQYF.

The rearrangement links TRBV19 to TRBJ1-1, with D perhaps matching TRBD1 (6 bases). Trimming left V 2 bases short and J 0 bases short, with 10 bases between. From germline, CDR1 is LNHDA and CDR2 SQIVND (reference sequence). This CDR3 region has 15 residues. CDR3 in amino acids: CASSIPGQMNTEAFF. The CDR3 nucleotides read TGTGCCAGTAGTATACCGGGACAAATGAACACTGAAGCTTTCTTT.

The gene calls are TRBV5-1 and TRBJ2-5, with 11 bases identical to TRBD1. The trim removed 1 base at V and 2 bases at J, leaving 7 bases unmatched. CDR3 size: 17 residues. Germline assignment: CDR1 SGHRS and CDR2 YFSETQ. The chain's CDR3 is CASSLQTGTGGQETQYF. Here the CDR3 DNA reads TGCGCCAGCAGCTTGCAAACCGGGACAGGGGGACAAGAGACCCAGTACTTC.

The rearrangement uses TRBV7-8 and TRBJ2-5; 9 bases are shared with TRBD2. The V gene's germline CDR1 is SGHVS and CDR2 FQNEAQ. V lost 2 bases and J lost 5; bases outside the gene matches: 9. There are 16 residues in the CDR3. In DNA form, the CDR3 reads TGTGCCAGCAGCTTACAGGTAGCGGGAGATTTTGAGACCCAGTACTTC. It yields the protein CASSLQVAGDFETQYF. The full variable domain, completed using reference TRBV7-8 and TRBJ2-5, is GAGVSQSPRYKVAKRGQDVALRCDPISGHVSLFWYQQALGQGPEFLTYFQNEAQLDKSGLPSDRFFAERPEGSVSTLKIQRTQQEDSAVYLCASSLQVAGDFETQYFGPGTRLLVL.

This chain joins TRBV9 and TRBJ1-1; D is unresolved. In germline, CDR1 is SGDLS, CDR2 YYNGEE. Deletions cut 0 bases from V and 11 bases from J, with 14 bases between. CDR3 length equals 13 residues. CDR3 protein: CASSVVQSLEAFF. The CDR3 coding sequence is TGTGCCAGCAGCGTAGTACAGAGCCTTGAGGCTTTCTTT.

The rearrangement uses TRBV24-1 and TRBJ2-3, with 8 bases aligning to TRBD2. The trim removed 9 bases at V and 1 base at J, leaving 2 bases unmatched. The CDR3 runs 13 residues. In germline, CDR1 is KGHDR, CDR2 SFDVKD. The CDR3 protein is CATGTRGTDTQYF. The CDR3, as DNA: TGTGCCACCGGGACTAGGGGCACAGATACGCAGTATTTT.

The chain joins TRBV5-1 to TRBJ2-7; 7 positions agree with TRBD2. CDR3 size: 14 residues. Trimming at V came to 0 bases and at J to 2 bases, leaving 2 bases not matched to a gene. Germline V gives CDR1 SGHRS, CDR2 YFSETQ. The CDR3 region is CASSLDGLAYEQYF. In DNA form, the CDR3 reads TGCGCCAGCAGCTTGGACGGACTAGCCTACGAGCAGTACTTC.